Below, 5 T cell receptor beta chains from the same sample are listed, as sequenced in a study of cytomegalovirus exposure and HLA in healthy donors. The PCR employed 60 Vbeta primers together with 13 Jbeta primers. Clones were sequenced by immunoSEQ multiplex PCR, and TCRdb holds only the in-frame ones, with some missing. The table includes 75,000 to 90,000 clones, 60% to 85% detected once. Sample: PBMCs. The receptors derive from a male donor in good health and CMV-seropositive.

This chain connects TRBV7-8 to TRBJ2-3; the D gene is possibly TRBD2 (5 bases). Germline V gene sequence: CDR1 SGHVS, CDR2 FQNEAQ. Trimming left V 2 bases short and J 1 base short, with 22 bases between. The CDR3 loop spans 19 amino acids. CDR3: CASSLPRVPLGLGTDTQYF. The CDR3 bases are TGTGCCAGCAGCTTACCGCGGGTGCCCCTGGGTCTGGGCACAGATACGCAGTATTTT.

This clone was recorded a few times. J is TRBJ1-1 and V is TRBV30, with 8 bases matching TRBD1. Trimming cost V 5 bases and J 3 bases; bases outside gene matches: 11. The germline V gene encodes CDR1 GTSNPN and CDR2 SVGIG (reference sequence). The CDR3 loop spans 15 amino acids. CDR3 nucleotides: TGTGCCTGGCGGGTGGTTCCAGGGGGCTACACTGAAGCTTTCTTT. Translated: CAWRVVPGGYTEAFF.

Regarding this clone: Other DNA sequences in this sample translate to the same CDR3. This sequence joins TRBV15 and TRBJ2-1; D call uncertain. The V gene lost 1 base and the J gene lost 0 bases, with 7 bases spanning the gap. The CDR3 is 15 amino acids. CDR1 and CDR2 (germline): LNHNV, YYDKDF (reference sequence). CDR3 residues: CATSRVTGSYNEQFF. The CDR3 nucleotides read TGTGCCACCAGCAGAGTAACGGGCTCCTACAATGAGCAGTTCTTC.

This clone was counted a few times. This chain joins TRBV13 and TRBJ2-7; tentatively, D is TRBD2 (5 bases). CDR1 is PRHDT and CDR2 is FYEKMQ in the germline V gene (reference sequence). Trimming left V 7 bases short and J 1 base short, with 14 bases between. The CDR3 is 14 amino acids. In nucleotides, the CDR3 is TGTGCCAGCAAACGAGCCGGAGGTTCCTACGAGCAGTACTTC. It encodes CASKRAGGSYEQYF. Drawing the rest from reference TRBV13 and TRBJ2-7, the complete variable domain is AAGVIQSPRHLIKEKRETATLKCYPIPRHDTVYWYQQGPGQDPQFLISFYEKMQSDKGSIPDRFSAQQFSDYHSELNMSSLELGDSALYFCASKRAGGSYEQYFGPGTRLTVT.

The CDR3 loop is CASSSTPGGVLAVYEQYF. The CDR3, as DNA: TGCGCCAGCAGCTCGACCCCAGGGGGAGTACTAGCCGTCTACGAGCAGTACTTC. V usage is TRBV5-1 and J usage is TRBJ2-7; D is possibly TRBD1 (7 bases). The V end lost 3 bases, the J end lost 3 bases, and 25 bases lay between the germline ends. This CDR3 has 18 amino acids. Germline CDR1 is SGHRS and CDR2 is YFSETQ.